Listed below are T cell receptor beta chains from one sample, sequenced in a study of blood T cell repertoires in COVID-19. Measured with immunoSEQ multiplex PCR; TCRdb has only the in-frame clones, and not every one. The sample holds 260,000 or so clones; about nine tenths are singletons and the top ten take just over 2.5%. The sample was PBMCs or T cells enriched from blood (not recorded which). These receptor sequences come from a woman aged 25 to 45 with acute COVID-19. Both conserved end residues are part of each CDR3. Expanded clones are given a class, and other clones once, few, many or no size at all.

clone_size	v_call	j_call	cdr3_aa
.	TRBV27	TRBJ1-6	CASSLERVQDSPLHF
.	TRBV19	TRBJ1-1	CASSIRGNTEAFF
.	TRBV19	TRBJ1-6	CASSSVMRSPLHF
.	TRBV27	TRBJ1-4	CASSLQATNEKLFF
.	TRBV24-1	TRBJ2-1	CATSDPTYRELYNEQFF
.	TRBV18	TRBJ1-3	CASSKTGSSGNTIYF
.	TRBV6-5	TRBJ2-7	CASRGTGVDEQYF
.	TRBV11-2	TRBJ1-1	CASSLVSAGGRAFF
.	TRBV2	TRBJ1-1	CASSDPGHNTEAFF
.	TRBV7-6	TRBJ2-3	CATTPGTGPTDTQYF
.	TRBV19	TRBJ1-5	CASKTAYSNQPQHF
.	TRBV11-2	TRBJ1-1	CASSLDRTTEAFF
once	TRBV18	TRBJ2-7	CASSPRRQGAYEQYF
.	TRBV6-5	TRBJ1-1	CASTTTGGTEAFF
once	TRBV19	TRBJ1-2	CASSDRDRDFVYTF
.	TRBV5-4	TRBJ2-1	CASSRDTQPASNEQFF
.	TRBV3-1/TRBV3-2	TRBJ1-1	CASSLDLSVTEAFF
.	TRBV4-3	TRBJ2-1	CASSQDPSGVANEQFF
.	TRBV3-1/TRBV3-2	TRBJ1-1	CASGTARGHKAFF
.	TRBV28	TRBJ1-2	CASNLGAGGYTF
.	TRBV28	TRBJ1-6	CASSNSGLVGPLHF
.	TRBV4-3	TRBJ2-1	CASSHDWTSVDEQFF
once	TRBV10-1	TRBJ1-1	CATQGQSAEEAFF
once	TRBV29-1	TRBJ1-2	CSAGQGINYGYTF
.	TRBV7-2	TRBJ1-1	CASSPFGGTEAFF
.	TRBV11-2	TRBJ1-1	CASSLVSGINTEAFF
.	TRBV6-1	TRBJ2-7	CASSERLTSPYEQYF